This TCR beta chain originates from a study of neoadjuvant anti-PD-1 for oral cavity cancer. In the study overall: Around day 43, patients without progression received a fourth nivolumab dose before surgery.

Blood libraries mostly used approximately 450 ng genomic DNA, six replicates each. Using immunoSEQ multiplex PCR, the repertoire was profiled, and TCRdb retains in-frame clones only, with some absent. The sample contains about 72,000 clones, around 84% of which appear only once. The germline V gene encodes CDR1 SEHNR and CDR2 FQNEAQ (reference sequence). CDR3 length equals 18 residues. Trimming cost V 7 bases and J 7 bases; bases outside gene matches: 20. Time point denoted: after neoadjuvant nivolumab, at surgical resection. These newly diagnosed stage II-IVA oral cavity squamous cell carcinoma patients had no prior systemic or radiation treatment. Cohort: HPV-negative, locally advanced oral cavity squamous cell carcinoma patients.

V and J are TRBV7-9 and TRBJ1-4; 8 bases match TRBD1. This sequence was found in a person aged 35-79 years with oral cavity squamous cell carcinoma. The sample consisted of PBMCs, taken after nivolumab (anti-PD-1) treatment. The CDR3 spells CASTLGAGGAGMSEKLFF. CDR3 DNA sequence: TGTGCCAGCACCCTTGGGGCAGGGGGCGCGGGGATGAGTGAAAAACTGTTTTTT.